This T cell receptor (beta chain) was identified in a study of blood T cell repertoires in COVID-19. Original analysis: Nucleated cell number was recorded as an estimate derived from reference gene primer amplification. Using immunoSEQ multiplex PCR, the repertoire was profiled, and TCRdb retains in-frame clones only, with some absent. V and J calls and clone size are those listed in that table; D and trimming were worked out from the DNA. The table records roughly 57,000 clones, 75% to 80% of them present only once. Trimming at V came to 7 bases and at J to 7 bases, leaving 7 bases not matched to a gene. Germline V lookup: CDR1 LNHDA, CDR2 SQIVND (reference sequence). This CDR3 contains 13 residues.

This chain connects TRBV19 to TRBJ1-5; TRBD1 aligns across 7 bases. This TCR was recovered from a man between 65 and 79 years old with active or convalescent COVID-19. Sequencing was carried out using peripheral blood. CDR3 sequence: CASNQGVRQPQHF. The CDR3 DNA sequence: TGTGCCAGTAATCAGGGGGTGAGGCAGCCCCAGCATTTT.